This T cell receptor beta chain emerged from a study of cytomegalovirus exposure and HLA in healthy donors. This clone appeared a single time. Trimming cost V 1 base and J 2 bases, with 17 bases left between them. The germline CDR1 and CDR2 sequences are MGHRA and YSYEKL. The CDR3 sequence is 17 residues long. The PCR used 60 Vbeta and 13 Jbeta primers. The protocol was immunoSEQ multiplex PCR, while the TCRdb copy is restricted to in-frame clones and leaves out a portion. The table records approximately 220,000 clones, approximately 80% of them present only once. V usage is TRBV4-1 and J usage is TRBJ2-5; tentatively, D is TRBD2 (6 bases). This receptor was identified in a man aged 40-55 years in good health and CMV-seronegative. Sequencing was done on a sample of PBMCs. CDR3 nucleotides: TGCGCCAGCAGCCAAGGTTGGGTAGCGGCAATTCAAGAGACCCAGTACTTC. It is translated as CASSQGWVAAIQETQYF.